The text below deals with one T cell receptor (beta chain). No antigen is known for it. These data belong to a study of cytomegalovirus exposure and HLA in healthy donors. Study conclusions and caveats: Prior analysis indicated that the majority of TCR beta V segments exhibited productivity approximately 87% or approximately 30% of the time. Reports indicated that the classifier achieved high specificity and sensitivity in diagnosing cytomegalovirus status.

Trimming pared 5 bases from V and 8 bases from J, leaving 13 bases between. The CDR3 spans 13 residues. Germline CDR1 reads SGHNT; CDR2 reads YYREEE (reference sequence). The PCR ran on 60 Vbeta and 13 Jbeta primers. Produced via immunoSEQ multiplex PCR; TCRdb's table is partial and in-frame only. The profile shows 150,000 to 200,000 clones, about 80% of them singletons. The receptor comes from a man aged 25-45 years in good health and CMV-seropositive. Material: PBMCs. The chain has TRBV5-4 and TRBJ2-2; D perhaps matches TRBD2 (5 bases). CDR3 amino acids: CASRVSEIGELFF. CDR3 coding DNA: TGTGCCAGCAGGGTTAGCGAGATAGGGGAGCTGTTTTTT.